Listed here are 23 T cell receptor beta chains from one sample, sequenced in a study of blood T cell repertoires in COVID-19. Clones were sequenced by immunoSEQ multiplex PCR, and TCRdb holds only the in-frame ones, with some missing. The sample has fewer than 500,000 clones, 70% to 90% seen once. The sequenced sample was PBMCs or T cells enriched from blood (not recorded which). Receptor source: a young woman with acute COVID-19.

The chain combines TRBV18 with TRBJ2-2, with 8 positions matching TRBD2. Germline trimming cut 1 base from V and 1 base from J; bases unmatched to any gene: 2. The CDR3 loop spans 16 amino acids. Per germline, CDR1 KGHSH and CDR2 LQKENI. The CDR3: CASSPLLAVNTGELFF. CDR3 DNA: TGTGCCAGCTCACCACTACTAGCGGTGAACACCGGGGAGCTGTTTTTT.

The V and J genes are TRBV5-8 and TRBJ1-5; TRBD1 agrees at 8 bases. V was clipped by 4 bases and J by 4 bases; unmatched bases: 7. CDR3 length equals 15 residues. CDR1 is SGHTS, CDR2 YDEGEE, per germline. CDR3 sequence: CASSPGQATNQPQHF. The CDR3 bases are TGTGCCAGCAGCCCGGGACAGGCTACTAATCAGCCCCAGCATTTT.

Of note for this clone: One end of the junction varies from germline; a read error may be responsible. The chain recombines TRBV28 with TRBJ1-1, with 7 bases identical to TRBD1. The CDR3 contains 16 residues. From germline, CDR1 is MDHEN and CDR2 SYDVKM. The CDR3 DNA reads TGTGCCAGCAGCCATATTCCGGACAGGTTGAAGACTGAAGCTTTCTTT. Protein sequence: CASSHIPDRLKTEAFF.

This clone was detected ten times or more. The rearrangement links TRBV7-2 to TRBJ1-3; tentatively, D is TRBD1 (5 bases). There are 14 residues in the CDR3. V shed 3 bases and J shed 0 bases, with 6 bases lying between them. Germline-derived CDR1 and CDR2 are SGHTA and FQGNSA. The CDR3, as DNA: TGTGCCAGCAGCTTCAGGGCCTCTGGAAACACCATATATTTT. Translated, it gives CASSFRASGNTIYF.

The rearrangement joins TRBV20-1 to TRBJ2-3, with 8 nucleotides matching TRBD2. V was pared by 3 bases and J by 2 bases, with 4 bases of the junction left unmatched. Germline CDR1 and CDR2: DFQATT and SNEGSKA (reference sequence). This CDR3 contains 14 residues. The CDR3 is CSASVSGNTDTQYF. The CDR3 bases are TGCAGTGCTAGTGTTAGCGGGAACACAGATACGCAGTATTTT.

This clone has a single count. The V gene is TRBV27, the J gene TRBJ1-2; D might be TRBD1 (6 bases). V was clipped by 2 bases and J by 0 bases, with 13 bases between them. The CDR3 runs 16 residues. Germline V gene lookup returns CDR1 MNHEY and CDR2 SMNVEV (reference sequence). CDR3 sequence reads: CASSLAGDTSNYGYTF. The CDR3 nucleotides read TGTGCCAGCAGTTTAGCGGGGGACACTTCTAACTATGGCTACACCTTC.

The chain employs TRBV6-1 and TRBJ1-2; 7 positions match TRBD1. CDR3 length equals 13 residues. The germline CDR1 and CDR2 sequences are MNHNS and SASEGT. The junction had 3 bases not matched to a gene; V was cut back by 3 bases and J by 5 bases. In nucleotides, the CDR3 is TGTGCCAGCAGTGAGACCAGGGGGTATGGCTACACCTTC. Protein: CASSETRGYGYTF.

The chain joins TRBV7-9 to TRBJ2-2, with a weak D call TRBD1 (6 bases). The CDR3 length is 15 residues. Germline V lookup: CDR1 SEHNR, CDR2 FQNEAQ (reference sequence). Between the trimmed V and J ends, which lost 5 bases and 4 bases, there was a span of 14 bases. CDR3 in DNA: TGTGCCAGCAGCCGCGCGGGCAGGGGCACCGGGGAGCTGTTTTTT. Translation: CASSRAGRGTGELFF.

This clone was detected once. This chain connects TRBV9 to TRBJ2-1; weak D call: TRBD1 (5 bases). V lost 2 bases and J 6 bases, leaving 15 bases between the germline ends. CDR3 length: 15 amino acids. CDR1 is SGDLS and CDR2 is YYNGEE in the germline V gene. The CDR3 bases are TGTGCCAGCAGCGTGGGGCCCAGCCCCACCAATGAGCAGTTCTTC. It codes for CASSVGPSPTNEQFF.

J is TRBJ1-5 and V is TRBV28; D ambiguous. Germline V gives CDR1 MDHEN, CDR2 SYDVKM. With 7 bases removed from V and 6 bases from J, the gap between germline ends came to 22 bases. This CDR3 contains 16 residues. DNA of the CDR3: TGTGCCAGCAAGCCCCCCCCGACCCAGCGAGGTCAGCCCCAGCATTTT. It specifies CASKPPPTQRGQPQHF. The full variable domain, rest sourced from reference TRBV28 and TRBJ1-5, is DVKVTQSSRYLVKRTGEKVFLECVQDMDHENMFWYRQDPGLGLRLIYFSYDVKMKEKGDIPEGYSVSREKKERFSLILESASTNQTSMYLCASKPPPTQRGQPQHFGDGTRLSIL.

This clone was seen a handful of times. The chain links TRBV6-2 or TRBV6-3 to TRBJ2-7; no clear D gene. Germline V gene sequence: CDR1 MNHEY, CDR2 SVGEGT. The V gene lost 2 bases and the J gene lost 1 base, with 9 bases spanning the gap. The CDR3 is made up of 14 amino acids. The CDR3 protein is CASSYTVPSYEQYF. The CDR3 coding sequence is TGTGCCAGCAGTTACACAGTCCCATCCTACGAGCAGTACTTC.

The table lists this clone with a few counts. J is TRBJ1-6 and V is TRBV3-1 (or the pseudogene TRBV3-2), with D hard to call. V was trimmed by 0 bases and J by 6 bases, leaving 3 bases between them. Germline lookup yields CDR1 LGHDT and CDR2 YNNKEL (reference sequence). CDR3 length: 13 amino acids. The CDR3 spells CASSQDSNSPLHF. The CDR3 DNA is TGTGCCAGCAGCCAAGACAGTAATTCACCCCTCCACTTT.

The chain is built from TRBV7-2 and TRBJ2-3; D is perhaps TRBD2 (5 bases). This CDR3 is 15 amino acids long. Deletions cut 1 base from V and 3 bases from J, with 11 bases between. CDR1 is SGHTA and CDR2 is FQGNSA in the germline V gene. The CDR3 region has the DNA TGTGCCAGCAGCTTAGTTCTAGCTTTAACAGATACGCAGTATTTT. Translating gives CASSLVLALTDTQYF.

The chain recombines TRBV25-1 with TRBJ1-1; D ambiguous. This CDR3 has 13 residues. V gave up 6 bases and J gave up 0 bases, with 8 bases separating them. Germline V gene lookup returns CDR1 MGHDK and CDR2 SYGVNS. The CDR3, as DNA: TGTGCCAGCAGGGGAGGGATGAACACTGAAGCTTTCTTT. Translated, it gives CASRGGMNTEAFF.

The CDR3 nucleotides are TGTGCCAGCAGTACCCAGACAGGGTTAGCCGGAAACACCATATATTTT. Amino acids: CASSTQTGLAGNTIYF. The chain recombines TRBV2 with TRBJ1-3, with TRBD1 identical over 7 bases. The trim removed 5 bases at V and 4 bases at J, leaving 11 bases unmatched. The germline V gene encodes CDR1 SNHLY and CDR2 FYNNEI. The CDR3 loop spans 16 amino acids.

The chain recombines TRBV27 with TRBJ1-1, with 8 bases fitting TRBD1. The length of the CDR3 is 17 residues. Germline assignment: CDR1 MNHEY and CDR2 SMNVEV (reference sequence). J was trimmed by 1 base and V by 5 bases; bases with no gene match: 12. CDR3 nucleotide sequence: TGTGCCAGCAGTACTGTCCCGGGACAGGCCGGGAACACTGAAGCTTTCTTT. Translated: CASSTVPGQAGNTEAFF.

This sequence joins TRBV4-1 and TRBJ2-7; D not resolved. Trimming took off 5 bases at V and 2 bases at J, with 13 bases between the two ends. Germline CDR1 reads MGHRA; CDR2 reads YSYEKL. The length of the CDR3 is 14 residues. Here the CDR3 DNA reads TGCGCCAGCAGCTCTGGTGGCGGCCCCTACGAGCAGTACTTC. It encodes CASSSGGGPYEQYF.

Comments on this clone: One junction end disagrees with the germline gene, perhaps due to a read error. The chain has TRBV7-2 and TRBJ1-1, with 9 bases matching TRBD1. The germline gives CDR1 SGHTA, CDR2 FQGNSA. The CDR3 extends over 12 amino acids. CDR3 region: CASSLAAGQGAF. The CDR3 region has the DNA TGTGCCAGCAGCTTAGCAGCGGGACAGGGAGCCTTT.

The V call is TRBV28, the J call TRBJ1-5; 7 nucleotides match TRBD1. The CDR3 is 14 residues long. Germline assignment: CDR1 MDHEN and CDR2 SYDVKM. The trim removed 7 bases at V and 4 bases at J, leaving 7 bases unmatched. DNA of the CDR3: TGTGCCAGCACCGACAGGGTAGGAAATCAGCCCCAGCATTTT. Translated, it gives CASTDRVGNQPQHF.

The chain joins TRBV20-1 to TRBJ2-1; tentative D call: TRBD2 (6 bases). V lost 6 bases to trimming and J lost 9 bases, with 12 bases between them. This CDR3 has 11 amino acids. The germline CDR1 and CDR2 sequences are DFQATT and SNEGSKA (reference sequence). CDR3 sequence (DNA): TGCAGTGCGGGGAGGTCAGGTGAGCAGTTCTTC. It codes for CSAGRSGEQFF.

The genes are TRBV3-1 (or the pseudogene TRBV3-2) and TRBJ1-5; D is undetermined. This CDR3 is 12 amino acids long. CDR1 is LGHDT, CDR2 YNNKEL, per germline (reference sequence). Trimming removed 4 bases from V and 9 bases from J, with 10 bases in between. CDR3 loop: CASSPQDGPQHF. The CDR3 region has the DNA TGTGCCAGCAGCCCCCAGGATGGGCCCCAGCATTTT.

The V call is TRBV7-2, the J call TRBJ2-1, with 9 bases matching TRBD2. Germline V CDR1 and CDR2: SGHTA, FQGNSA. This CDR3 spans 15 amino acids. The V gene end was trimmed by 8 bases and the J gene end by 7 bases; junction bases not matched to a gene: 12. The CDR3 DNA reads as TGTGCCAGCTACTCCACCCCCCTAGCGGGGAATGAGCAGTTCTTC. This codes for CASYSTPLAGNEQFF.

CDR3 DNA sequence: TGTGCCAGCAGCCGGGACAGGGGTCAGACCCAGTACTTC. Protein sequence: CASSRDRGQTQYF. The J gene is TRBJ2-5, the V gene TRBV6-5; 10 bases match TRBD1. Trimming at V came to 6 bases and at J to 6 bases, leaving 4 bases not matched to a gene. CDR1 is MNHEY, CDR2 SVGAGI, per germline. The CDR3 covers 13 residues.